The entry that follows covers one TCR beta chain sequence. Antigen specificity is unknown. The sample originates from a study of cytomegalovirus exposure and HLA in healthy donors. PCR used 60 Vbeta primers and 13 Jbeta primers. Under the authors' procedure: Per a later analysis, the number of unique TCR beta chains was some 75 million, of which 9 million to 14 million were shared. Assay: immunoSEQ multiplex PCR; the TCRdb copy retains only in-frame clones and omits some. V and J calls and clone size follow that table, whereas D and trimming were derived from the DNA. Of roughly 250,000 clones listed, 84% are singletons. Study-wide results and limits: Usually a TCR sequence was rare, but some public TCRs were found in many donors. Among donors in an Asian-associated ancestry cluster, a later analysis reportedly found fewer N-insertions than the roughly 700-donor mean. Reportedly, diagnosis of cytomegalovirus status by the classifier showed high specificity and sensitivity.

This CDR3 has 15 residues. V lost 0 bases and J lost 4; bases outside the gene matches: 4. CDR1 is LGHNA and CDR2 is YNFKEQ in the germline V gene. The TCR comes from a woman in her 40s in good health and CMV-seropositive. This chain joins TRBV4-2 and TRBJ1-2; 8 bases are a match to TRBD1. The sample comprised PBMCs. CDR3 coding DNA: TGTGCCAGCAGCCAAGACAGGGGGCACGGCTATGGCTACACCTTC. Amino acid sequence: CASSQDRGHGYGYTF.